This T cell receptor (beta chain) was observed in a study of blood T cell repertoires in COVID-19. Study background: Sample material is recorded as cDNA or gDNA derived from T cells, B-cell-depleted T cells, or PBMCs.

The V and J ends lost 5 bases and 3 bases respectively, with 11 bases between them. This CDR3 is built from 13 residues. From germline, CDR1 is LGHDT and CDR2 YNNKEL (reference sequence). In the original workflow: By means of reference gene primer amplification, nucleated cell counts were estimated. The repertoire was sequenced with immunoSEQ multiplex PCR; TCRdb's copy has only in-frame clones and lacks some. For V, J and clone size, that table is used; D and trimming come from the DNA. The sample holds over 200,000 clones; around 88% are singletons and the top ten take approximately 9%. Sequencing was carried out using PBMCs or T cells enriched from blood (not recorded which). V and J are TRBV3-1 (or the pseudogene TRBV3-2) and TRBJ2-7, with a tentative D call TRBD2 (6 bases). This TCR was recovered from a man aged 40-50 years who had recovered from COVID-19. CDR3 DNA: TGTGCCAGCAGCAAGGGACTGATCTACGAGCAGTACTTC. Residues: CASSKGLIYEQYF.